The 13 T cell receptor beta chains given below trace back to one sample, sequenced in a study of blood T cell repertoires in COVID-19. Libraries were prepared by immunoSEQ multiplex PCR; TCRdb keeps only in-frame clonotypes and omits some of them. This table has more than 85,000 clones, roughly 80% appearing once. The sequencing input was peripheral blood. These receptor sequences come from a woman at least 80 years old with acute or convalescent COVID-19.

This clone was found a few times. The V and J genes are TRBV5-1 and TRBJ2-1; 10 nucleotides agree with TRBD2. CDR1 and CDR2 from the germline V gene are SGHRS and YFSETQ. The CDR3 totals 14 residues. After removal of 9 bases from V and 8 bases from J, the junction contained 11 bases not matched to a gene. In DNA form, the CDR3 reads TGCGCCACCAGACGACTAGCGGGTCAGGATGAGCAGTTCTTC. It encodes CATRRLAGQDEQFF.

This chain joins TRBV15 and TRBJ2-3; 9 bases agree with TRBD2. CDR1 and CDR2 from the germline V gene are LNHNV and YYDKDF (reference sequence). Trimming cost V 9 bases and J 3 bases; bases outside gene matches: 13. This CDR3 comprises 16 residues. This CDR3 is CATSGSRGAGTDTQYF. In DNA, the CDR3 is TGTGCCACTAGCGGGAGTCGAGGAGCAGGAACAGATACGCAGTATTTT.

The chain uses TRBV28 and TRBJ1-5; D is ambiguous. The V end was cut by 5 bases, the J end by 2 bases, with 13 bases between. Germline V gene data show CDR1 as MDHEN and CDR2 as SYDVKM. The CDR3 covers 15 residues. CDR3 sequence (DNA): TGTGCCAGCAGTCCCAGGAGGTCGGGCAATCAGCCCCAGCATTTT. Translation gives CASSPRRSGNQPQHF.

This clone is a singleton in its sample. The rearrangement joins TRBV14 to TRBJ2-4; the match to TRBD1 covers 7 bases. The germline gives CDR1 SGHDN, CDR2 FVKESK. The CDR3 extends over 16 amino acids. The trim removed 2 bases at V and 0 bases at J, leaving 4 bases unmatched. The CDR3 is CASSQPTGIAKNIQYF. The DNA for the CDR3 is TGTGCCAGCAGCCAACCGACAGGGATAGCCAAAAACATTCAGTACTTC. Using reference TRBV14 and TRBJ2-4 for the parts outside the CDR3, the full variable domain is EAGVTQFPSHSVIEKGQTVTLRCDPISGHDNLYWYRRVMGKEIKFLLHFVKESKQDESGMPNNRFLAERTGGTYSTLKVQPAELEDSGVYFCASSQPTGIAKNIQYFGAGTRLSVL.

The chain carries TRBV23-1 and TRBJ1-4; TRBD1 aligns across 7 bases. TRBV23-1 is identified as an open reading frame with a role that is uncertain. The ends lost 6 bases at V and 4 bases at J; junction bases unmatched: 5. This CDR3 contains 14 residues. The CDR3 DNA reads TGCGCCAGCAGCCGGGGACAGTTTAATGAAAAACTGTTTTTT. Protein: CASSRGQFNEKLFF.

Regarding this clone: The same CDR3 can be traced to other DNA sequences in this sample. This chain links TRBV20-1 with TRBJ1-1; D is unresolved. This CDR3 contains 11 residues. Germline values: CDR1 DFQATT, CDR2 SNEGSKA (reference sequence). V was cut by 3 bases and J by 4 bases, with 6 bases left in between. CDR3 sequence: CSARESTEAFF. CDR3 coding DNA: TGCAGTGCTAGGGAGTCCACTGAAGCTTTCTTT.

The V and J genes are TRBV10-2 and TRBJ2-1; 12 bases match TRBD2. CDR3 length equals 16 residues. Germline CDR1 is WSHSY and CDR2 is SAAADI. Trimming cost V 4 bases and J 5 bases; bases outside gene matches: 6. CDR3 bases: TGCGCCAGCAGTGCGTGGACTAGCGGGGTAGACAATGAGCAGTTCTTC. Encoded protein: CASSAWTSGVDNEQFF.

The chain uses TRBV10-1 and TRBJ2-5; 8 nucleotides agree with TRBD1. Germline assignment: CDR1 WNHNN and CDR2 SYGVQD (reference sequence). V lost 0 bases, J lost 5 bases, and 5 bases stayed unmatched. CDR3 length: 15 residues. The CDR3 DNA reads TGCGCCAGCAGTGAGTCTGGCAACAGGGGGGAGACCCAGTACTTC. It is translated as CASSESGNRGETQYF.

The rearrangement links TRBV4-1 to TRBJ1-5, with D possibly matching TRBD1 (6 bases). Germline V CDR1 and CDR2: MGHRA, YSYEKL. Deletions cut 0 bases from V and 3 bases from J, with 9 bases between. The CDR3 consists of 15 residues. The DNA for the CDR3 is TGCGCCAGCAGCCAAGATAGGACAGTCAATCAGCCCCAGCATTTT. Translating gives CASSQDRTVNQPQHF.

V gene TRBV4-3 combines with J gene TRBJ2-4, with unresolved D. The CDR3 contains 16 residues. The germline CDR1 and CDR2 sequences are LGHNA and YSLEER. Trimming shortened V by 1 base and J by 1 base, and 11 bases separated the two germline ends. DNA for the CDR3: TGCGCCAGCAGCCAAGCGTCCGGGTCCGCCAAAAACATTCAGTACTTC. It encodes CASSQASGSAKNIQYF.

The V call is TRBV18, the J call TRBJ2-3; D possibly corresponds to TRBD2 (5 bases). The CDR3 has 17 amino acids. The ends were cut back, 1 base at V and 0 bases at J, with 14 bases in the middle. Germline V CDR1 and CDR2: KGHSH, LQKENI. CDR3 protein: CASSPQWSGGSTDTQYF. DNA of the CDR3: TGTGCCAGCTCACCACAGTGGTCAGGCGGGAGCACAGATACGCAGTATTTT.

The genes are TRBV5-1 and TRBJ2-3; 9 bases align to TRBD1. This CDR3 comprises 14 residues. The J segment lost 4 bases and the V segment lost 4 bases, leaving 4 bases of the junction unmatched. Germline CDR1 is SGHRS and CDR2 is YFSETQ. The CDR3 coding sequence is TGCGCCAGCAGCACCACAGGGGGCGCAGATACGCAGTATTTT. Protein product: CASSTTGGADTQYF.

V and J are TRBV5-4 and TRBJ2-3; D gene unclear. Per the germline V gene, CDR1 is SGHNT and CDR2 is YYREEE (reference sequence). Trimming removed 1 base at V and 3 bases at J, with 18 bases between. This CDR3 region has 17 residues. The CDR3 loop is CASSLLSSRPYTDTQYF. Written as DNA, the CDR3 is TGTGCCAGCAGCTTGCTGTCCTCCAGGCCGTATACAGATACGCAGTATTTT.